Shown below are 20 T cell receptor beta chains from a single sample sequenced in a study of shared clonotypes between healthy human individuals. The table came from immunoSEQ multiplex PCR; TCRdb's copy has only in-frame clones and leaves some out. The repertoire has approximately 460,000 clones, approximately 80% of them found once; the top ten carry about 12%. The source material was PBMCs. Receptors were obtained from a woman between 35 and 50 years old in good health. Some clones in this sample may be carry-over from other donors' samples.

The sample holds a few counts of this clone. Other DNA sequences in this specimen translate into the identical CDR3. The CDR3 region is CASSYTSSYEQYF. CDR3 in DNA: TGTGCCAGCAGTTACACGAGCTCCTACGAGCAGTACTTC. The V gene is TRBV6-5, the J gene TRBJ2-7; no definite D call. The germline V gene encodes CDR1 MNHEY and CDR2 SVGAGI. Trimming left V 2 bases short and J 0 bases short, with 5 bases between. The CDR3 is made up of 13 amino acids.

Details on this clone: One end of the junction does not line up with germline, which may come from a read error. The chain has TRBV5-4 and TRBJ1-2; 7 bases match TRBD1. Germline values: CDR1 SGHNT, CDR2 YYREEE (reference sequence). The CDR3 runs to 15 residues. The DNA of the CDR3 is TGTGCCAACAGCTTGATGGGACAGATTAACTATGGCTACACCTTC. Translated: CANSLMGQINYGYTF.

This chain joins TRBV19 and TRBJ1-4; the D is unclear. Trimming pared 0 bases from V and 9 bases from J, leaving 8 bases between. The CDR3 contains 13 residues. Germline CDR1 reads LNHDA; CDR2 reads SQIVND (reference sequence). The CDR3 sequence is CASSIDSTKKLFF. In DNA, the CDR3 is TGTGCCAGTAGTATAGATAGCACCAAAAAACTGTTTTTT.

The chain joins TRBV7-2 to TRBJ1-3, with a possible D match to TRBD1 (6 bases). CDR1 is SGHTA, CDR2 FQGNSA, per germline. The V and J ends lost 8 bases and 6 bases respectively, with 20 bases between them. CDR3 length equals 15 residues. The DNA of the CDR3 is TGTGCCAGCTCCCCCCAAGGGGGTACCGAAAACACCATATATTTT. Its translation: CASSPQGGTENTIYF.

CDR3 in DNA: TGTGCCAGCAGCTTAAGGATGGGGACAGCTTTGGGGTACACTGAAGCTTTCTTT. Its translation is CASSLRMGTALGYTEAFF. This sequence joins TRBV7-2 and TRBJ1-1; 7 nucleotides match TRBD1. CDR1 SGHTA and CDR2 FQGNSA come from the germline V gene. The CDR3 sequence is 18 residues long. J gave up 3 bases and V 2 bases, and 15 bases lay outside the gene matches.

V gene TRBV15 combines with J gene TRBJ2-2, with D uncertain. The CDR3 loop spans 15 amino acids. Between the trimmed V and J ends, which lost 0 bases and 0 bases, there was a span of 5 bases. Germline CDR1 LNHNV, CDR2 YYDKDF (reference sequence). The CDR3 nucleotides read TGTGCCACCAGCAGAGAAGTCGCGAACACCGGGGAGCTGTTTTTT. As protein: CATSREVANTGELFF.

To note about this clone: A read error may explain this, as a much larger clone is one base away. The sample carries other DNA sequences with the same CDR3. J is TRBJ1-1 and V is TRBV4-3; D gene ambiguous. From germline, CDR1 is LGHNA and CDR2 YSLEER. The V end lost 1 base, the J end lost 1 base, and 10 bases lay between the germline ends. The CDR3 loop spans 15 amino acids. Written as DNA, the CDR3 is TGCGCCAGCAGCCAAGGGAGGCAGGAGAACACTGAAGCTTTCTTT. Translated: CASSQGRQENTEAFF.

With respect to this clone: A read error likely explains this, since a far larger clone differs by one base. J is TRBJ1-2 and V is TRBV2; TRBD1 might be the D (5 bases). Germline V gives CDR1 SNHLY, CDR2 FYNNEI. This CDR3 contains 14 residues. V dropped 1 base and J dropped 5 bases, with 11 bases sitting between them. CDR3 sequence reads: CASSEGGIVYGYTF. The CDR3 DNA is TGTGCCAGCAGTGAAGGGGGGATAGTGTATGGCTACACCTTC. The variable domain in full, completed from reference TRBV2 and TRBJ1-2, reads EPEVTQTPSHQVTQMGQEVILRCVPISNHLYFYWYRQILGQKVEFLVSFYNNEISEKSEIFDDQFSVERPDGSNFTLKIRSTKLEDSAMYFCASSEGGIVYGYTFGSGTRLTVV.

The chain uses TRBV5-1 and TRBJ2-2, with TRBD1 identical over 8 bases. Trimming took 4 bases from V and 0 from J; bases not matched to a gene: 8. Germline CDR1 is SGHRS and CDR2 is YFSETQ. The CDR3 totals 17 residues. CDR3 sequence reads: CASSRQGQGANTGELFF. The CDR3 DNA reads as TGCGCCAGCAGCCGTCAAGGACAGGGAGCGAACACCGGGGAGCTGTTTTTT.

On this clone itself: A junction end diverges from the germline sequence, so it may reflect a read error. V gene TRBV30 combines with J gene TRBJ2-4; no definite D call. Germline V gives CDR1 GTSNPN, CDR2 SVGIG (reference sequence). The CDR3 extends over 12 amino acids. This CDR3 reads CAWSAGPPIPYF. The CDR3 coding sequence is TGTGCCTGGAGTGCAGGACCGCCTATTCCGTACTTC.

This clone was counted a single time. The chain combines TRBV7-6 with TRBJ2-1; TRBD1 agrees at 7 bases. V shed 3 bases and J 8 bases; nucleotides not matched to a gene: 10. Per the germline V gene, CDR1 is SGHVS and CDR2 is FNYEAQ. CDR3 length equals 15 residues. Here the CDR3 DNA reads TGTGCCAGCAGCTTTTCAGGGGGAGTTCTGGATGAGCAGTTCTTC. Its protein product is CASSFSGGVLDEQFF.

The chain employs TRBV2 and TRBJ2-1; TRBD2 agrees at 12 bases. The CDR3 runs to 16 residues. Germline V gene data show CDR1 as SNHLY and CDR2 as FYNNEI. Unmatched junction bases numbered 4, after V lost 5 bases and J lost 2 bases. CDR3: CASSPRTSGAYNEQFF. The CDR3 bases are TGTGCCAGCAGTCCCAGGACTAGCGGGGCCTACAATGAGCAGTTCTTC.

The CDR3 protein is CASSFVGNMNTEAFF. The DNA for the CDR3 is TGTGCCAGCAGCTTCGTGGGGAACATGAACACTGAAGCTTTCTTT. This chain links TRBV28 with TRBJ1-1; D not resolved. CDR1 and CDR2 (germline): MDHEN, SYDVKM. The V end was cut by 6 bases, the J end by 0 bases, with 14 bases between. This CDR3 is built from 15 residues.

The chain carries TRBV5-6 and TRBJ2-7; TRBD2 might be the D (6 bases). The CDR3 has 15 residues. Per the germline V gene, CDR1 is SGHDT and CDR2 is YYEEEE. Trimming pared 0 bases from V and 9 bases from J, leaving 19 bases between. The CDR3 region is CASSLGGREDVMQYF. The CDR3 nucleotides are TGTGCCAGCAGCTTGGGAGGTAGGGAGGACGTGATGCAGTACTTC. The entire variable domain, with the rest obtained from reference TRBV5-6 and TRBJ2-7, is as follows: DAGVTQSPTHLIKTRGQQVTLRCSPKSGHDTVSWYQQALGQGPQFIFQYYEEEERQRGNFPDRFSGHQFPNYSSELNVNALLLGDSALYLCASSLGGREDVMQYFGPGTRLTVT.

The V and J genes are TRBV5-1 and TRBJ2-7; D is possibly TRBD2 (7 bases). This CDR3 region has 13 residues. Germline V gene sequence: CDR1 SGHRS, CDR2 YFSETQ. V shed 4 bases and J shed 5 bases, with 13 bases lying between them. The CDR3: CASSRWGGDEQYF. The CDR3 DNA reads TGCGCCAGCAGCCGCTGGGGGGGCGACGAGCAGTACTTC.

This chain uses TRBV5-6 with TRBJ2-7; D unresolved. Germline loops: CDR1 SGHDT, CDR2 YYEEEE. Trimming took 2 bases from V and 5 from J, leaving 2 bases between them. CDR3 length equals 10 residues. The DNA of the CDR3 is TGTGCCAGCAGCTTCGACGAGCAGTACTTC. Protein: CASSFDEQYF.

The V gene is TRBV7-2, the J gene TRBJ2-1, with TRBD1 identical over 8 bases. Germline CDR1 SGHTA, CDR2 FQGNSA. The V gene end was trimmed by 4 bases and the J gene end by 6 bases; junction bases not matched to a gene: 5. CDR3 length: 14 residues. The CDR3: CASSYRTGINEQFF. As DNA, the CDR3 is TGTGCCAGCAGCTACAGGACAGGGATCAATGAGCAGTTCTTC. Filled out from reference TRBV7-2 and TRBJ2-1, the complete variable domain reads GAGVSQSPSNKVTEKGKDVELRCDPISGHTALYWYRQSLGQGLEFLIYFQGNSAPDKSGLPSDRFSAERTGGSVSTLTIQRTQQEDSAVYLCASSYRTGINEQFFGPGTRLTVL.

This chain joins TRBV5-6 and TRBJ1-4, with unresolved D. Germline values: CDR1 SGHDT, CDR2 YYEEEE. The CDR3 has 16 amino acids. With 7 bases removed from V and 8 bases from J, the gap between germline ends came to 24 bases. CDR3 DNA sequence: TGTGCCAGCGGCCCGGCCCGTTCAGGTCCGGGGGAAAAACTGTTTTTT. As protein: CASGPARSGPGEKLFF.

The CDR3 DNA follows: TGCGCCAGCAGCCAAGTGGGACAGATCTATGGCTACACCTTC. Translating gives CASSQVGQIYGYTF. The rearrangement joins TRBV4-3 to TRBJ1-2; TRBD1 aligns across 7 bases. J lost 4 bases, V lost 1 base, and 3 bases had no gene match. CDR3 length equals 14 residues. Germline values: CDR1 LGHNA, CDR2 YSLEER.

On this clone itself: This is likely an artifact of a read error, given a far larger clone one base away. The sample has other DNA sequences that encode this CDR3 too. This chain links TRBV9 with TRBJ1-2, with no clear D. CDR1 and CDR2 from the germline V gene are SGDLS and YYNGEE. This CDR3 is 16 amino acids long. The CDR3 coding sequence is TGTGCCAGCAGCGTAGACAGCACCGGTGGCGACTACGGCTACACCTTC. Its protein is CASSVDSTGGDYGYTF.